The 14 T cell receptor beta chains given below trace back to one sample, sequenced in a study of cytomegalovirus exposure and HLA in healthy donors. Profiling relied on immunoSEQ multiplex PCR, and the TCRdb table lists in-frame clones only, not all of them. The data show about 350,000 clones, 87% seen once. The sample consisted of PBMCs. All receptors derive from a young woman in good health and CMV-seropositive.

The chain combines TRBV6-1 with TRBJ2-7, with 8 bases matching TRBD1. The CDR3 totals 14 residues. J gave up 0 bases and V 6 bases, and 4 bases lay outside the gene matches. CDR1 and CDR2 (germline): MNHNS, SASEGT. The CDR3: CASSHRGSSYEQYF. The CDR3 DNA reads TGTGCCAGCAGCCACAGGGGGAGCTCCTACGAGCAGTACTTC.

This chain connects TRBV5-1 to TRBJ2-5; D might be TRBD2 (5 bases). Germline assignment: CDR1 SGHRS and CDR2 YFSETQ. The CDR3 is made up of 16 amino acids. Trimming took 1 base from V and 2 from J, leaving 15 bases between them. CDR3 DNA: TGCGCCAGCAGCTTGATCCGGGGTATTCCTCAAGAGACCCAGTACTTC. Translation: CASSLIRGIPQETQYF.

This chain uses TRBV7-8 with TRBJ1-1, with D maybe TRBD1 (5 bases). The CDR3 is 14 amino acids. Deletions cut 5 bases from V and 0 bases from J, with 10 bases between. Germline assignment: CDR1 SGHVS and CDR2 FQNEAQ. In DNA form, the CDR3 reads TGTGCCAGCAGCCCGGACACTTTGAACACTGAAGCTTTCTTT. It encodes CASSPDTLNTEAFF.

The chain has TRBV9 and TRBJ2-3, with TRBD1 identical over 9 bases. The CDR3 sequence is 13 residues long. After removal of 2 bases from V and 13 bases from J, the junction contained 8 bases not matched to a gene. Germline V CDR1 and CDR2: SGDLS, YYNGEE. DNA of the CDR3: TGTGCCAGCAGCGTGCACGCGGGACAGGGAGAGTATTTT. It yields the protein CASSVHAGQGEYF.

This chain uses TRBV13 with TRBJ1-1, with D maybe TRBD1 (5 bases). V was shortened by 4 bases and J by 0 bases, with 9 bases between the two germline ends. Germline V lookup: CDR1 PRHDT, CDR2 FYEKMQ (reference sequence). The CDR3 is 14 amino acids. CDR3 residues: CASSSRVMNTEAFF. CDR3 DNA sequence: TGTGCCAGCAGCTCCAGGGTCATGAACACTGAAGCTTTCTTT.

V gene TRBV6-4 combines with J gene TRBJ1-4, with D tentatively TRBD1 (6 bases). Deletions cut 5 bases from V and 4 bases from J, with 14 bases between. Per germline, CDR1 MRHNA and CDR2 SNTAGT. The CDR3 is 15 amino acids. The CDR3 coding sequence is TGTGCCAGCAGTCCATGGACAGTAGGTAATGAAAAACTGTTTTTT. Protein sequence: CASSPWTVGNEKLFF.

The chain joins TRBV18 to TRBJ2-7; D call uncertain. V gave up 0 bases and J gave up 3 bases, with 9 bases separating them. Germline lookup yields CDR1 KGHSH and CDR2 LQKENI. The CDR3 is made up of 14 amino acids. The CDR3 is CASSPPPGGYEQYF. For the CDR3, the DNA is TGTGCCAGCTCACCACCGCCAGGCGGCTACGAGCAGTACTTC. Full variable domain (outside the CDR3, taken from reference TRBV18 and TRBJ2-7): NAGVMQNPRHLVRRRGQEARLRCSPMKGHSHVYWYRQLPEEGLKFMVYLQKENIIDESGMPKERFSAEFPKEGPSILRIQQVVRGDSAAYFCASSPPPGGYEQYFGPGTRLTVT.

The table lists this clone with a count of one. The chain has TRBV27 and TRBJ2-7; the match to TRBD1 covers 9 bases. With V trimmed by 5 bases and J by 4 bases, 9 bases remained unmatched. Per the germline V gene, CDR1 is MNHEY and CDR2 is SMNVEV (reference sequence). The CDR3 is made up of 15 amino acids. This CDR3 is CASSIPGTGRYEQYF. In DNA form, the CDR3 reads TGTGCCAGCAGTATTCCCGGGACAGGGAGGTACGAGCAGTACTTC.

In the case of this clone: Other DNA sequences in this sample translate to the same CDR3. This sequence joins TRBV20-1 and TRBJ2-7; D gene uncertain. V shed 6 bases and J shed 1 base, with 7 bases lying between them. In germline, CDR1 is DFQATT, CDR2 SNEGSKA (reference sequence). The CDR3 covers 11 residues. The CDR3 region is CSAGLSYEQYF. Here the CDR3 DNA reads TGCAGTGCAGGTCTTTCCTACGAGCAGTACTTC.

The J gene is TRBJ2-7, the V gene TRBV29-1; perhaps TRBD1 as D (5 bases). Germline V gene sequence: CDR1 SQVTM, CDR2 ANQGSEA. V dropped 2 bases and J dropped 4 bases, with 12 bases sitting between them. This CDR3 is built from 13 residues. This CDR3 reads CSVETQEFYEQYF. Here the CDR3 DNA reads TGCAGCGTTGAAACACAGGAATTTTACGAGCAGTACTTC.

Here the CDR3 DNA reads TGTGCCACCAGCAGAGATTTGGGGACTAGCGTCGGCAATGAGCAGTTCTTC. Protein sequence: CATSRDLGTSVGNEQFF. The rearrangement joins TRBV15 to TRBJ2-1, with 10 bases aligning to TRBD2. CDR3 length equals 17 residues. Germline lookup yields CDR1 LNHNV and CDR2 YYDKDF (reference sequence). V was clipped by 0 bases and J by 6 bases; unmatched bases: 8.

This chain links TRBV5-8 with TRBJ1-4; D is unclear. The V gene lost 5 bases and the J gene lost 8 bases, with 10 bases spanning the gap. The CDR3 is 12 amino acids. Germline V lookup: CDR1 SGHTS, CDR2 YDEGEE. Here the CDR3 reads CASRRLGEKLFF. The CDR3 bases are TGTGCCAGCAGAAGACTGGGGGAAAAACTGTTTTTT.

In its sample, this clone was seen once. V gene TRBV6-1 combines with J gene TRBJ2-7; a possible D gene is TRBD1 (5 bases). Germline V gene sequence: CDR1 MNHNS, CDR2 SASEGT. The CDR3 runs 15 residues. Trimming removed 1 base from V and 2 bases from J, with 12 bases in between. CDR3: CASSEDQGIPYEQYF. The CDR3 region has the DNA TGTGCCAGCAGTGAAGATCAGGGAATCCCCTACGAGCAGTACTTC.

The CDR3 spells CASSLAGGNNQPQHF. In nucleotides, the CDR3 is TGTGCCAGCTCACTGGCCGGCGGAAACAATCAGCCCCAGCATTTT. V usage is TRBV18 and J usage is TRBJ1-5; D gene uncertain. Germline V lookup: CDR1 KGHSH, CDR2 LQKENI. V lost 4 bases to trimming and J lost 3 bases, with 13 bases between them. The CDR3 is 15 amino acids.